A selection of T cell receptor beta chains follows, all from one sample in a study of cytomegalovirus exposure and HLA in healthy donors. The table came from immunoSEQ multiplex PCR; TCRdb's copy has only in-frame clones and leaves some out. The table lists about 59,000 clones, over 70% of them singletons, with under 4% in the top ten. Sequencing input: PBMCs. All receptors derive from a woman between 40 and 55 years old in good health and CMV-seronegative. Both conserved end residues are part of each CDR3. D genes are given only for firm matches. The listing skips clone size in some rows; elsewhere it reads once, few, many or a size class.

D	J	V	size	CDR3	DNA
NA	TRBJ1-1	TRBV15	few	CATSRETANTEAFF	TGTGCCACCAGCAGAGAAACAGCAAACACTGAAGCTTTCTTT
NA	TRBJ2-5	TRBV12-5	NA	CASGLKETQETQYF	TGTGCTAGTGGTTTGAAGGAGACTCAAGAGACCCAGTACTTC
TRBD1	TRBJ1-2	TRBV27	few	CASSFGLRTGGDYGYTF	TGTGCCAGCAGTTTCGGTTTGCGGACAGGGGGCGACTATGGCTACACCTTC
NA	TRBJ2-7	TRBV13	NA	CASSNRGSYEQYF	TGTGCCAGCAGCAACCGGGGCTCCTACGAGCAGTACTTC
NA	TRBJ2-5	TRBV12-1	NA	CASSFGGGREKETQYF	TGTGCCAGCAGCTTTGGGGGGGGCAGGGAGAAAGAGACCCAGTACTTC
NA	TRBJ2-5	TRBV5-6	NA	CASSLTGARETQYF	TGTGCCAGCAGCTTGACGGGAGCGAGGGAGACCCAGTACTTC
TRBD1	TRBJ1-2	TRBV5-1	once	CASSFLQGAGGYTF	TGCGCCAGCAGCTTTCTACAGGGGGCAGGTGGCTACACCTTC
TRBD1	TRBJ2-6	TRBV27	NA	CASKRTGPGANVLTF	TGTGCCAGCAAGCGGACAGGGCCTGGGGCCAACGTCCTGACTTTC
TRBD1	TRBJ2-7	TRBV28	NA	CASSSGQGAGEQYF	TGTGCCAGCAGCTCGGGACAGGGGGCGGGGGAGCAGTACTTC
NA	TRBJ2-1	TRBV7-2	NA	CASSLATAYHNEQFF	TGTGCCAGCAGCTTAGCCACAGCATACCACAATGAGCAGTTCTTC
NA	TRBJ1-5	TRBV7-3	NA	CASSLYGGSNQPQHF	TGTGCCAGCAGCTTATACGGCGGGAGCAATCAGCCCCAGCATTTT
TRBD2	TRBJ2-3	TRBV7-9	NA	CASSSHRASGNPDTQYF	TGTGCCAGCAGCTCCCACCGGGCTAGCGGGAACCCAGATACGCAGTATTTT
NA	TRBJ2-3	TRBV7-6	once	CASSRSSSLGTDTQYF	TGTGCCAGCAGCCGATCCTCGTCTCTAGGTACAGATACGCAGTATTTT
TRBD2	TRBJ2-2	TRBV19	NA	CASSIVSSGSPFPNTGELFF	TGTGCCAGTAGTATAGTCTCTAGCGGGAGTCCATTCCCGAACACGGGGGAGCTGTTTTTT
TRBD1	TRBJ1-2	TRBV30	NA	CAWNPSGGAFYGYTF	TGTGCCTGGAACCCCTCAGGGGGCGCGTTCTATGGCTACACCTTC
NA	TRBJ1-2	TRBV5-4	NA	CASSNAEYRRIDTF	TGTGCCAGCAGCAACGCAGAGTACAGGAGAATAGACACCTTC
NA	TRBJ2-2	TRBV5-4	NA	CASSFELAYNTGELFF	TGTGCCAGCAGCTTCGAACTAGCTTATAACACCGGGGAGCTGTTTTTT
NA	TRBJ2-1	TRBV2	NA	CASSGGSSKQFF	TGTGCCAGCAGTGGAGGATCTTCAAAGCAGTTCTTC
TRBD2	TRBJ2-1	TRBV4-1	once	CASSQDWGVAGESQNEQFF	TGCGCCAGCAGCCAAGATTGGGGGGTAGCGGGAGAAAGCCAAAATGAGCAGTTCTTC
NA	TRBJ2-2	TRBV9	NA	CASSGPRGRGSGELFF	TGTGCCAGCAGCGGGCCCAGGGGGCGGGGGAGCGGGGAGCTGTTTTTT
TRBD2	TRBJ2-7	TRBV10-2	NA	CASSEPSGSYEQYF	TGCGCCAGCAGTGAGCCTAGCGGGAGCTACGAGCAGTACTTC
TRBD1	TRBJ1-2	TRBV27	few	CASSIGTGGHGYTF	TGTGCCAGCAGTATAGGGACAGGGGGCCATGGCTACACCTTC
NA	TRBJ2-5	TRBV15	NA	CATSRDRGAGETQYF	TGTGCCACCAGCAGAGATCGGGGGGCTGGAGAGACCCAGTACTTC